Listed here are 10 T cell receptor beta chains from one sample, sequenced in a study of T cell repertoires in cytomegalovirus infection. TCRdb used MiXCR to reprocess the reads, holding one entry per CDR3 protein. The repertoire includes about 490,000 distinct CDR3 sequences, about 17% of them detected once, and 24% sits in the top ten. Sample: CD8+ T cells from PBMCs. These TCRs come from a human donor in good health (CMV status not recorded). Some clones in this sample may be carry-over from other donors' samples.

This clonotype has a count of ten or more. The chain uses TRBV7-9 and TRBJ1-2, with D perhaps matching TRBD1 (5 bases). Trimming took off 11 bases at V and 6 bases at J, with 13 bases between the two ends. The CDR3 loop spans 11 amino acids. Germline CDR1 reads SEHNR; CDR2 reads FQNEAQ (reference sequence). CDR3 sequence: CAVGPGHGYTF. The CDR3 DNA is TGTGCCGTGGGGCCCGGACATGGCTACACCTTC.

This sequence joins TRBV4-2 and TRBJ2-7, with unresolved D. This CDR3 contains 14 residues. Germline-derived CDR1 and CDR2 are LGHNA and YNFKEQ. V lost 4 bases and J lost 4, with 14 bases in between. The CDR3 region has the DNA TGTGCCAGCAGCCCGGCCCAGGTGGGTTACGAGCAGTACTTC. It codes for CASSPAQVGYEQYF.

This clonotype was seen at least ten times. The gene calls are TRBV12-3 or TRBV12-4 and TRBJ2-2, with 7 positions matching TRBD2. This CDR3 comprises 15 residues. Trimming removed 7 bases from V and 1 base from J; junction bases left unmatched: 6. CDR3 amino acids: CASILGRVNTGELFF. CDR3 nucleotides: TGTGCCAGCATCTTAGGGAGGGTGAACACCGGGGAGCTGTTTTTT.

There are many counts of this clonotype. As DNA, the CDR3 is TGTGCCAGCAGTCGCCCACAGGACAATGAGCAGTTCTTC. Translation: CASSRPQDNEQFF. The chain combines TRBV28 with TRBJ2-1; perhaps TRBD1 as D (5 bases). Trimming pared 5 bases from V and 5 bases from J, leaving 10 bases between. CDR3 length: 13 residues. Germline V gene data show CDR1 as MDHEN and CDR2 as SYDVKM.

This clonotype was seen many times. The junction departs from the called germline gene at one end, perhaps through a read error. V is TRBV7-7 and J is TRBJ2-1; 10 bases line up with TRBD2. The CDR3 is made up of 16 amino acids. Germline V gene lookup returns CDR1 SSHAT and CDR2 FNYEAQ (reference sequence). CDR3 region: CASSARTSGQGNEQFF. CDR3 DNA sequence: TGTGCTAGCAGCGCCCGGACTAGCGGCCAGGGTAATGAGCAGTTCTTC.

This clonotype was found many times. This chain links TRBV7-6 with TRBJ1-1; weak D call: TRBD1 (5 bases). The CDR3 is 16 amino acids. The V and J ends lost 6 bases and 1 base respectively, with 18 bases between them. Germline-derived CDR1 and CDR2 are SGHVS and FNYEAQ. The CDR3 DNA reads as TGTGCCAGCAGTCCTAAAACCGGGACGGAGAACACTGAAGCTTTCTTT. Amino acid sequence: CASSPKTGTENTEAFF. Looking up the rest from reference TRBV7-6 and TRBJ1-1 gives the full variable domain: GAGVSQSPRYKVTKRGQDVALRCDPISGHVSLYWYRQALGQGPEFLTYFNYEAQQDKSGLPNDRFSAERPEGSISTLTIQRTEQRDSAMYRCASSPKTGTENTEAFFGQGTRLTVV.

The chain has TRBV4-1 and TRBJ1-1; D may be TRBD1 (6 bases). The CDR3 runs to 12 residues. From germline, CDR1 is MGHRA and CDR2 YSYEKL. V shed 0 bases and J shed 10 bases, with 9 bases lying between them. This chain's CDR3 is CASSQDGRGAFF. CDR3 bases: TGCGCCAGCAGCCAAGACGGCAGGGGAGCTTTCTTT.

In this sample, this clonotype turned up many times. The chain joins TRBV15 to TRBJ2-7; D gene ambiguous. The germline V gene has CDR1 LNHNV and CDR2 YYDKDF (reference sequence). V was shortened by 0 bases and J by 7 bases, with 10 bases between the two germline ends. CDR3 length: 13 amino acids. This chain's CDR3 is CATSRDPVGEQYF. The CDR3 DNA reads TGTGCCACCAGCAGAGACCCTGTCGGGGAGCAGTACTTC. The complete variable domain, with remaining parts taken from reference TRBV15 and TRBJ2-7, reads DAMVIQNPRYQVTQFGKPVTLSCSQTLNHNVMYWYQQKSSQAPKLLFHYYDKDFNNEADTPDNFQSRRPNTSFCFLDIRSPGLGDTAMYLCATSRDPVGEQYFGPGTRLTVT.

This clonotype was seen a few times. The gene calls are TRBV28 and TRBJ2-7, with a possible D match to TRBD2 (5 bases). The CDR3 loop spans 13 amino acids. Germline CDR1 and CDR2: MDHEN and SYDVKM. The V end lost 5 bases, the J end lost 5 bases, and 13 bases lay between the germline ends. CDR3 loop: CASSTISADEQYF. CDR3 DNA: TGTGCCAGCAGTACGATTAGCGCCGACGAGCAGTACTTC.

The chain couples TRBV10-2 to TRBJ1-2; 7 positions agree with TRBD1. The V segment lost 6 bases and the J segment 6 bases; nucleotides outside the gene matches: 10. The CDR3 length is 14 residues. The germline CDR1 and CDR2 sequences are WSHSY and SAAADI. The CDR3 region is CASRGAGGGHGYTF. In nucleotides, the CDR3 is TGCGCCAGCAGGGGGGCGGGAGGGGGCCATGGCTACACCTTC.